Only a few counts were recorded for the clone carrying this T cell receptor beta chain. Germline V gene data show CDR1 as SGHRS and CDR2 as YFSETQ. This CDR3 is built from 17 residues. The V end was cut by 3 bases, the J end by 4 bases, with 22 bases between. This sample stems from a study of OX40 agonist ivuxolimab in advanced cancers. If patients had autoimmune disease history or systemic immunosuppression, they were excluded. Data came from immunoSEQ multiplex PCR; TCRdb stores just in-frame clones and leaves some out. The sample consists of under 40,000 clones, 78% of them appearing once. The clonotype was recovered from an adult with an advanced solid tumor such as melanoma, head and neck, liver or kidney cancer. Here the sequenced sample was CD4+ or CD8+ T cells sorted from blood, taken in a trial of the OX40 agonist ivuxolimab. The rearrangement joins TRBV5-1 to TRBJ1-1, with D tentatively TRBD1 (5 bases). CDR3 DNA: TGCGCCAGCAGCTCTTATGGGCAGAGTAGGAGGGGCACTGAAGCTTTCTTT. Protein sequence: CASSSYGQSRRGTEAFF.